Below are 25 T cell receptor beta chains sequenced from a single sample in a study of PD-L1 blockade in urothelial cancer. Sequencing used immunoSEQ multiplex PCR; TCRdb keeps in-frame clones, though not all of them. The sample records 70,000 or so clones, approximately 81% being singletons. The sample in question was PBMCs, obtained around atezolizumab (anti-PD-L1) treatment. The receptors here all came from a man aged 70 or older with urothelial cancer.

This clone occurred once. J is TRBJ1-4 and V is TRBV28; TRBD1 might be the D (6 bases). Germline CDR1 is MDHEN and CDR2 is SYDVKM. The CDR3 runs to 16 residues. Trimming shortened V by 1 base and J by 5 bases, and 14 bases separated the two germline ends. The CDR3: CASSLYRVGGNEKLFF. DNA of the CDR3: TGTGCCAGCAGTTTATATCGGGTTGGGGGCAATGAAAAACTGTTTTTT.

This chain connects TRBV6-5 to TRBJ2-3; 8 nucleotides match TRBD2. The CDR3 is 15 residues long. V shed 7 bases, J shed 4 bases, and the junction held 10 bases outside the gene matches. Germline V gene data show CDR1 as MNHEY and CDR2 as SVGAGI. The CDR3 DNA follows: TGTGCCAGCACGCGAGCGGGAGTGGGCGCAGATACGCAGTATTTT. Its translation is CASTRAGVGADTQYF.

This clone has only a few counts. The chain uses TRBV28 and TRBJ2-7; possible D gene TRBD1, 6 bases. This CDR3 spans 14 amino acids. The germline V and J ends were trimmed by 7 bases and 2 bases, with 15 bases remaining between them. Germline V gene sequence: CDR1 MDHEN, CDR2 SYDVKM. CDR3 region: CASTQQGWTYEQYF. DNA of the CDR3: TGTGCCAGCACCCAACAGGGATGGACCTACGAGCAGTACTTC.

This sequence joins TRBV5-1 and TRBJ2-3, with 10 positions matching TRBD2. There are 14 residues in the CDR3. V lost 4 bases to trimming and J lost 5 bases; unmatched junction nucleotides: 4. Germline assignment: CDR1 SGHRS and CDR2 YFSETQ. In DNA, the CDR3 is TGCGCCAGCAGCCCGACTAGCGGGCAAGATACGCAGTATTTT. It is translated as CASSPTSGQDTQYF.

The chain couples TRBV7-6 to TRBJ2-7; 14 bases line up with TRBD2. The germline V gene has CDR1 SGHVS and CDR2 FNYEAQ. Germline trimming cut 5 bases from V and 1 base from J; bases unmatched to any gene: 10. The CDR3 has 18 amino acids. In nucleotides, the CDR3 is TGTGCCAGCAGCCGGGGGACTAGCGGGAGAGGCCCTTCCTACGAGCAGTACTTC. This sequence encodes CASSRGTSGRGPSYEQYF.

The V gene is TRBV18, the J gene TRBJ2-7; 10 bases match TRBD2. The V gene's germline CDR1 is KGHSH and CDR2 LQKENI. The length of the CDR3 is 16 residues. J gave up 0 bases and V 5 bases, and 7 bases lay outside the gene matches. CDR3 sequence reads: CASSRGTSASSYEQYF. As DNA, the CDR3 is TGTGCCAGCTCAAGAGGGACTAGCGCCAGCTCCTACGAGCAGTACTTC.

The CDR3 DNA reads as TGTGCCAGCAGCAGATACAGGGGAGCGACCCAGTACTTC. This sequence encodes CASSRYRGATQYF. The chain links TRBV5-8 to TRBJ2-5; 7 nucleotides align to TRBD1. V dropped 4 bases and J dropped 7; count of bases not matched to a gene: 7. This CDR3 has 13 residues. Germline CDR1 is SGHTS and CDR2 is YDEGEE.

This clone was picked up one time. The chain joins TRBV14 to TRBJ1-2, with 9 bases identical to TRBD1. V gave up 1 base and J gave up 8 bases; unmatched junction bases: 8. The CDR3 totals 15 residues. In germline, CDR1 is SGHDN, CDR2 FVKESK. CDR3 residues: CASSQVHRTGDGYTF. In DNA, the CDR3 is TGTGCCAGCAGCCAAGTCCATCGGACAGGGGACGGCTACACCTTC.

The gene calls are TRBV19 and TRBJ2-2; 8 bases map to TRBD2. This CDR3 contains 14 residues. The germline V gene encodes CDR1 LNHDA and CDR2 SQIVND (reference sequence). The trim removed 6 bases at V and 5 bases at J, leaving 5 bases unmatched. CDR3 nucleotide sequence: TGTGCCAGTAGAAGAGCGGGAGAAACCGGGGAGCTGTTTTTT. Translation: CASRRAGETGELFF. The whole variable domain, filled in from reference TRBV19 and TRBJ2-2, reads DGGITQSPKYLFRKEGQNVTLSCEQNLNHDAMYWYRQDPGQGLRLIYYSQIVNDFQKGDIAEGYSVSREKKESFPLTVTSAQKNPTAFYLCASRRAGETGELFFGEGSRLTVL.

The chain couples TRBV5-1 to TRBJ1-1; D might be TRBD1 (5 bases). Trimming took off 0 bases at V and 0 bases at J, with 6 bases between the two ends. The CDR3 extends over 14 amino acids. Germline CDR1 is SGHRS and CDR2 is YFSETQ. The CDR3 sequence: CASSLDRMNTEAFF. In DNA, the CDR3 is TGCGCCAGCAGCTTGGACAGGATGAACACTGAAGCTTTCTTT.

V usage is TRBV28 and J usage is TRBJ1-4; 7 positions match TRBD1. V lost 3 bases and J lost 5; bases outside the gene matches: 9. Per the germline V gene, CDR1 is MDHEN and CDR2 is SYDVKM. This CDR3 spans 16 amino acids. The CDR3: CASSLVGGRGNEKLFF. The CDR3 nucleotides are TGTGCCAGCAGTTTGGTCGGGGGCAGGGGGAATGAAAAACTGTTTTTT.

This chain links TRBV4-2 with TRBJ2-1; 16 bases agree with TRBD2. CDR3 length equals 21 residues. Germline V gene sequence: CDR1 LGHNA, CDR2 YNFKEQ. V shed 0 bases, J shed 4 bases, and the junction held 12 bases outside the gene matches. CDR3 sequence reads: CASSQDRSGTSGRAKYNEQFF. Here the CDR3 DNA reads TGTGCCAGCAGCCAAGATCGGTCCGGGACTAGCGGGAGGGCCAAGTACAATGAGCAGTTCTTC.

The CDR3 sequence: CASSRVGIGGYEQYF. Written as DNA, the CDR3 is TGTGCCAGCAGTCGAGTAGGGATCGGGGGCTACGAGCAGTACTTC. The chain couples TRBV6-5 to TRBJ2-7; D perhaps matches TRBD2 (6 bases). This CDR3 comprises 15 residues. Germline CDR1 is MNHEY and CDR2 is SVGAGI. The germline V and J ends were trimmed by 5 bases and 3 bases, with 17 bases remaining between them.

This chain links TRBV30 with TRBJ2-1; TRBD2 aligns across 8 bases. Germline V gene lookup returns CDR1 GTSNPN and CDR2 SVGIG (reference sequence). The V segment lost 2 bases and the J segment 3 bases; nucleotides outside the gene matches: 9. This CDR3 region has 16 residues. The CDR3 DNA reads as TGTGCCTGGAGTCCCCCTAGCGGGCGATACTACAATGAGCAGTTCTTC. It specifies CAWSPPSGRYYNEQFF.

The rearrangement uses TRBV6-6 and TRBJ1-2, with 7 bases identical to TRBD1. This CDR3 is built from 15 residues. Germline V CDR1 and CDR2: MNHNY, SVGAGI (reference sequence). V lost 1 base, J lost 8 bases, and 10 bases stayed unmatched. Written as DNA, the CDR3 is TGTGCCAGCAGTTACTTCTCTGAGGGGGCGAGCGGCTACACCTTC. It codes for CASSYFSEGASGYTF.

V is TRBV7-6 and J is TRBJ1-1; tentative D call: TRBD1 (5 bases). Germline V gene data show CDR1 as SGHVS and CDR2 as FNYEAQ. The CDR3 length is 13 residues. The ends were cut back, 4 bases at V and 3 bases at J, with 9 bases in the middle. CDR3 nucleotides: TGTGCCAGCAGCTCCGGGACTTACACTGAAGCTTTCTTT. Protein product: CASSSGTYTEAFF.

This clone showed up just a few times. V and J are TRBV18 and TRBJ1-5; tentative D call: TRBD1 (5 bases). CDR1 and CDR2 from the germline V gene are KGHSH and LQKENI. The CDR3 totals 15 residues. V lost 3 bases to trimming and J lost 6 bases, with 15 bases between them. The CDR3 DNA reads as TGTGCCAGCTCACCTGATCCAGGGAAGAGTCAGCCCCAGCATTTT. Amino acids: CASSPDPGKSQPQHF.

The chain has TRBV10-3 and TRBJ2-1; 8 bases line up with TRBD2. V was pared by 11 bases and J by 1 base, with 16 bases of the junction left unmatched. The CDR3 spans 17 residues. Germline V gene lookup returns CDR1 ENHRY and CDR2 SYGVKD. The CDR3: CAVSAGLAGRSYNEQFF. For the CDR3, the DNA is TGTGCCGTCTCGGCTGGCTTAGCGGGGCGGTCCTACAATGAGCAGTTCTTC.

The rearrangement links TRBV12-2 to TRBJ1-5; the table's D call of TRBD1 was not tested on the DNA. TRBV12-2 is a pseudogene. This CDR3 is 21 amino acids long. CDR3 loop: CASRLVPGHGNSGTGNQPQHF. CDR3 nucleotides: TGTGCAAGTCGCTTAGTCCCGGGACACGGGAATTCGGGGACAGGGAATCAGCCCCAGCATTTT.

The chain has TRBV7-9 and TRBJ1-5; tentative D call: TRBD1 (6 bases). Germline lookup yields CDR1 SEHNR and CDR2 FQNEAQ (reference sequence). V was clipped by 1 base and J by 5 bases, with 9 bases between them. The CDR3 loop spans 14 amino acids. The CDR3 nucleotides read TGTGCCAGCAGCTTAGTAGGACAGCATCAGCCCCAGCATTTT. This codes for CASSLVGQHQPQHF.

This clone came up once. The J gene is TRBJ1-1, the V gene TRBV29-1, with D possibly TRBD1 on 6 matching bases. Germline CDR1 is SQVTM and CDR2 is ANQGSEA. CDR3 size: 11 residues. The ends were cut back, 5 bases at V and 8 bases at J, with 12 bases in the middle. CDR3 protein: CSVNREAEAFF. The CDR3 DNA follows: TGCAGCGTTAACAGGGAAGCCGAAGCTTTCTTT. Full variable domain (outside the CDR3, taken from reference TRBV29-1 and TRBJ1-1): SAVISQKPSRDICQRGTSLTIQCQVDSQVTMMFWYRQQPGQSLTLIATANQGSEATYESGFVIDKFPISRPNLTFSTLTVSNMSPEDSSIYLCSVNREAEAFFGQGTRLTVV.

The rearrangement links TRBV5-1 to TRBJ2-7; D call uncertain. The germline gives CDR1 SGHRS, CDR2 YFSETQ. CDR3 length equals 14 residues. Trimming cost V 2 bases and J 0 bases, with 9 bases left between them. CDR3 DNA sequence: TGCGCCAGCAGCTTTGAAAGCTTCTCCTACGAGCAGTACTTC. Translating it yields CASSFESFSYEQYF.

V and J are TRBV2 and TRBJ2-1, with TRBD2 matching 7 bases. The CDR3 contains 14 residues. CDR1 SNHLY and CDR2 FYNNEI come from the germline V gene. After removal of 2 bases from V and 5 bases from J, the junction contained 3 bases not matched to a gene. The CDR3 here is CASSEWTRDNEQFF. CDR3 bases: TGTGCCAGCAGTGAATGGACTAGGGACAATGAGCAGTTCTTC.

DNA for the CDR3: TGCGCCAGCAGCTCTGGAGGGACAGGTGTGGCGTACTTC. Translation gives CASSSGGTGVAYF. J is TRBJ2-7 and V is TRBV5-1; TRBD1 matches 8 bases. The germline gives CDR1 SGHRS, CDR2 YFSETQ. The CDR3 is 13 amino acids. V lost 3 bases to trimming and J lost 12 bases; unmatched junction nucleotides: 11.

The chain combines TRBV7-2 with TRBJ2-4; 7 bases fit TRBD2. The V and J ends lost 0 bases and 4 bases, in that order; junction bases with no gene match: 6. Germline CDR1 reads SGHTA; CDR2 reads FQGNSA. There are 16 residues in the CDR3. The CDR3 protein is CASSLARASGKNIQYF. The CDR3 DNA sequence: TGTGCCAGCAGCTTAGCGCGGGCTAGCGGAAAAAACATTCAGTACTTC. The whole variable domain, remainder taken from reference TRBV7-2 and TRBJ2-4, is GAGVSQSPSNKVTEKGKDVELRCDPISGHTALYWYRQSLGQGLEFLIYFQGNSAPDKSGLPSDRFSAERTGGSVSTLTIQRTQQEDSAVYLCASSLARASGKNIQYFGAGTRLSVL.